The next 32 T cell receptor beta chains were all read from a single sample in a study of radiation and T cells in renal cell carcinoma. Stated time point: blood 4 weeks post-SBRT, at nephrectomy. Treatment specified: 15 Gy SBRT to primary tumor, nephrectomy 4 weeks later. Clones were sequenced by immunoSEQ multiplex PCR, and TCRdb holds only the in-frame ones, with some missing. The table lists 130,000 to 150,000 clones, about 86% of them singletons. Sample: blood, taken from a patient whose treatment included radiotherapy and nephrectomy. Receptors originate from a woman between 45 and 60 years old with renal cell carcinoma.

DNA of the CDR3: TGCAGCGTTGAAGATGCGGGGGCCTACGAGCAGTACTTC. It yields the protein CSVEDAGAYEQYF. The chain has TRBV29-1 and TRBJ2-7; TRBD2 agrees at 7 bases. This CDR3 comprises 13 residues. The V gene end was trimmed by 0 bases and the J gene end by 2 bases; junction bases not matched to a gene: 1. The germline CDR1 and CDR2 sequences are SQVTM and ANQGSEA.

This sequence joins TRBV7-9 and TRBJ1-2, with D possibly being TRBD1 (5 bases). Trimming stripped 6 bases from V and 3 bases from J, with 17 bases between. This CDR3 has 15 amino acids. Germline assignment: CDR1 SEHNR and CDR2 FQNEAQ (reference sequence). The CDR3 sequence: CASSSSSQGDYGYTF. The CDR3 nucleotides read TGTGCCAGCAGTTCGTCCTCTCAGGGTGACTATGGCTACACCTTC.

The chain employs TRBV30 and TRBJ1-2; 7 nucleotides match TRBD1. V trimming: 1 base; J trimming: 2 bases; junction bases outside the gene matches: 4. Germline-derived CDR1 and CDR2 are GTSNPN and SVGIG (reference sequence). The length of the CDR3 is 14 residues. DNA for the CDR3: TGTGCCTGGAGTGGTGAGACAGGGAACTATGGCTACACCTTC. Protein sequence: CAWSGETGNYGYTF.

This rearrangement joins TRBV4-3 to TRBJ1-1; D ambiguous. The V gene lost 4 bases and the J gene lost 1 base, with 10 bases spanning the gap. The CDR3 has 14 residues. The germline CDR1 and CDR2 sequences are LGHNA and YSLEER. The CDR3 sequence is CASSPGEGNTEAFF. CDR3 DNA: TGCGCCAGCAGCCCCGGGGAGGGGAACACTGAAGCTTTCTTT.

The V gene is TRBV7-9, the J gene TRBJ1-3; D is unclear. Germline V gives CDR1 SEHNR, CDR2 FQNEAQ (reference sequence). Trimming took 5 bases from V and 0 from J, leaving 11 bases between them. The CDR3 covers 15 residues. The CDR3 DNA follows: TGTGCCAGCAGCGCCTTTATGAGCTCTGGAAACACCATATATTTT. Translating it yields CASSAFMSSGNTIYF.

The chain joins TRBV7-8 to TRBJ1-5; TRBD1 is a possible D gene (5 bases). Germline V CDR1 and CDR2: SGHVS, FQNEAQ. This CDR3 has 16 amino acids. V was pared by 0 bases and J by 1 base, with 10 bases between. The CDR3 coding sequence is TGTGCCAGCAGCTTAGCGCGTTGGGGCAGCAATCAGCCCCAGCATTTT. This codes for CASSLARWGSNQPQHF.

The rearrangement links TRBV18 to TRBJ2-3; the D is unclear. Germline V gene data show CDR1 as KGHSH and CDR2 as LQKENI. Between the trimmed V and J ends, which lost 6 bases and 1 base, there was a span of 2 bases. The CDR3 runs to 11 residues. CDR3 residues: CASSRTDTQYF. In DNA, the CDR3 is TGTGCCAGCTCTCGCACAGATACGCAGTATTTT.

The rearrangement joins TRBV4-3 to TRBJ1-1; D uncertain. V was trimmed by 0 bases and J by 7 bases, leaving 24 bases between them. CDR3 length equals 18 residues. Per germline, CDR1 LGHNA and CDR2 YSLEER. CDR3 protein: CASSQEFAGMSYLSEAFF. In nucleotides, the CDR3 is TGCGCCAGCAGCCAAGAATTCGCCGGGATGAGTTACTTGAGTGAAGCTTTCTTT.

This rearrangement joins TRBV7-3 to TRBJ2-1; 9 bases align to TRBD2. The germline gives CDR1 SGHTA, CDR2 FQGTGA. The length of the CDR3 is 14 residues. V lost 5 bases, J lost 9 bases, and 8 bases stayed unmatched. This CDR3 is CASSTPGTSFEQFF. The CDR3 DNA sequence: TGTGCCAGCAGCACCCCTGGGACTAGCTTTGAGCAGTTCTTC. Looking up the rest from reference TRBV7-3 and TRBJ2-1 gives the full variable domain: GAGVSQTPSNKVTEKGKYVELRCDPISGHTALYWYRQSLGQGPEFLIYFQGTGAADDSGLPNDRFFAVRPEGSVSTLKIQRTERGDSAVYLCASSTPGTSFEQFFGPGTRLTVL.

V gene TRBV5-1 combines with J gene TRBJ2-1; D unclear. The germline V gene has CDR1 SGHRS and CDR2 YFSETQ. There are 13 residues in the CDR3. The V gene lost 2 bases and the J gene lost 5 bases, with 8 bases spanning the gap. This chain's CDR3 is CASSLGLDNEQFF. The CDR3 coding sequence is TGCGCCAGCAGCTTAGGTCTTGACAATGAGCAGTTCTTC. Full variable domain (rest looked up from reference TRBV5-1 and TRBJ2-1): KAGVTQTPRYLIKTRGQQVTLSCSPISGHRSVSWYQQTPGQGLQFLFEYFSETQRNKGNFPGRFSGRQFSNSRSEMNVSTLELGDSALYLCASSLGLDNEQFFGPGTRLTVL.

This clone was counted only a few times. The genes are TRBV7-9 and TRBJ2-3; TRBD1 matches 7 bases. V shed 4 bases, J shed 0 bases, and the junction held 4 bases outside the gene matches. The CDR3 runs to 15 residues. Germline CDR1 and CDR2: SEHNR and FQNEAQ (reference sequence). CDR3 protein: CASSSRTGSTDTQYF. CDR3 in DNA: TGTGCCAGCAGCTCCAGGACAGGCAGCACAGATACGCAGTATTTT. The full variable domain, its missing parts supplied by reference TRBV7-9 and TRBJ2-3, is DTGVSQNPRHKITKRGQNVTFRCDPISEHNRLYWYRQTLGQGPEFLTYFQNEAQLEKSRLLSDRFSAERPKGSFSTLEIQRTEQGDSAMYLCASSSRTGSTDTQYFGPGTRLTVL.

This clone showed up just a few times. The chain couples TRBV7-2 to TRBJ1-1, with D tentatively TRBD1 (5 bases). Trimming took off 5 bases at V and 1 base at J, with 8 bases between the two ends. From germline, CDR1 is SGHTA and CDR2 FQGNSA. This CDR3 is built from 13 residues. The CDR3: CASSRDPNTEAFF. CDR3 bases: TGTGCCAGCAGCAGGGACCCGAACACTGAAGCTTTCTTT. Together with reference TRBV7-2 and TRBJ1-1, the CDR3 gives the full variable domain: GAGVSQSPSNKVTEKGKDVELRCDPISGHTALYWYRQSLGQGLEFLIYFQGNSAPDKSGLPSDRFSAERTGGSVSTLTIQRTQQEDSAVYLCASSRDPNTEAFFGQGTRLTVV.

V gene TRBV9 combines with J gene TRBJ2-1, with D unclear. The CDR3 has 13 residues. In germline, CDR1 is SGDLS, CDR2 YYNGEE. The V end lost 0 bases, the J end lost 7 bases, and 8 bases lay between the germline ends. The CDR3 loop reads CASSVGARNEQFF. The CDR3 region has the DNA TGTGCCAGCAGCGTAGGGGCGAGGAATGAGCAGTTCTTC.

The chain employs TRBV19 and TRBJ1-5, with 7 bases that match TRBD1. J was trimmed by 5 bases and V by 6 bases; bases with no gene match: 16. The V gene's germline CDR1 is LNHDA and CDR2 SQIVND (reference sequence). The CDR3 totals 17 residues. CDR3 DNA: TGTGCCAGTAGATCCCCACAGGGGTCCTTAGGGGATCAGCCCCAGCATTTT. Translating gives CASRSPQGSLGDQPQHF.

This clone was observed a single time. The chain uses TRBV5-1 and TRBJ1-4; D not certain. V was shortened by 0 bases and J by 3 bases, with 12 bases between the two germline ends. The CDR3 is 16 residues long. Germline loops: CDR1 SGHRS, CDR2 YFSETQ. This chain's CDR3 is CASSLAPAGPNEKLFF. For the CDR3, the DNA is TGCGCCAGCAGCTTGGCCCCGGCAGGCCCTAATGAAAAACTGTTTTTT. The full variable domain, in which reference TRBV5-1 and TRBJ1-4 provide the parts outside the CDR3, is KAGVTQTPRYLIKTRGQQVTLSCSPISGHRSVSWYQQTPGQGLQFLFEYFSETQRNKGNFPGRFSGRQFSNSRSEMNVSTLELGDSALYLCASSLAPAGPNEKLFFGSGTQLSVL.

This chain links TRBV25-1 with TRBJ2-5; 7 nucleotides match TRBD1. Germline trimming cut 1 base from V and 5 bases from J; bases unmatched to any gene: 10. The CDR3 runs to 16 residues. The germline V gene encodes CDR1 MGHDK and CDR2 SYGVNS. Here the CDR3 reads CASSESNRGRRETQYF. The CDR3 nucleotides are TGTGCCAGCAGTGAATCTAATAGGGGGCGAAGGGAGACCCAGTACTTC.

This clone was counted only a few times. The rearrangement links TRBV18 to TRBJ1-4, with D hard to call. This CDR3 is 12 amino acids long. The V and J ends lost 3 bases and 4 bases respectively, with 3 bases between them. Germline V gives CDR1 KGHSH, CDR2 LQKENI. The CDR3 DNA reads as TGTGCCAGCTCACCCGGTAATGAAAAACTGTTTTTT. Its translation: CASSPGNEKLFF.

The genes are TRBV7-2 and TRBJ2-6; TRBD1 matches at 9 bases. The CDR3 runs to 16 residues. Germline V gene sequence: CDR1 SGHTA, CDR2 FQGNSA. V gave up 4 bases and J gave up 0 bases; unmatched junction bases: 1. CDR3 amino acids: CASSSTGGSGANVLTF. In nucleotides, the CDR3 is TGTGCCAGCAGCTCGACAGGGGGCTCTGGGGCCAACGTCCTGACTTTC.

V usage is TRBV28 and J usage is TRBJ2-7; 8 bases are shared with TRBD1. This CDR3 contains 11 residues. Unmatched junction bases numbered 3, after V lost 9 bases and J lost 5 bases. Germline assignment: CDR1 MDHEN and CDR2 SYDVKM. The CDR3, as DNA: TGTGCCAGTCCACAGGGGGACGAGCAGTACTTC. Translation gives CASPQGDEQYF. The full variable domain, rest sourced from reference TRBV28 and TRBJ2-7, is DVKVTQSSRYLVKRTGEKVFLECVQDMDHENMFWYRQDPGLGLRLIYFSYDVKMKEKGDIPEGYSVSREKKERFSLILESASTNQTSMYLCASPQGDEQYFGPGTRLTVT.

The rearrangement uses TRBV5-1 and TRBJ1-2; 11 positions agree with TRBD1. The germline V gene has CDR1 SGHRS and CDR2 YFSETQ. The CDR3 is made up of 15 amino acids. J was trimmed by 2 bases and V by 4 bases; bases with no gene match: 4. The CDR3 region is CASSAGQGGNYGYTF. The CDR3 region has the DNA TGCGCCAGCAGCGCGGGACAGGGGGGAAACTATGGCTACACCTTC.

V and J are TRBV28 and TRBJ2-3; TRBD1 is a possible D gene (6 bases). The ends were cut back, 4 bases at V and 13 bases at J, with 18 bases in the middle. The CDR3 length is 13 residues. Per the germline V gene, CDR1 is MDHEN and CDR2 is SYDVKM. CDR3 protein: CASSSGALPTEYF. The CDR3 nucleotides are TGTGCCAGCAGTTCAGGGGCCCTCCCCACGGAGTATTTT.

The CDR3 DNA sequence: TGTGCCAGCACCATGACTAGCGGGCGCGAGCAGTACTTC. Translated, it gives CASTMTSGREQYF. The chain has TRBV6-1 and TRBJ2-7, with TRBD2 matching 10 bases. The junction had 6 bases not matched to a gene; V was cut back by 7 bases and J by 6 bases. CDR1 is MNHNS, CDR2 SASEGT, per germline. This CDR3 has 13 amino acids.

The chain is built from TRBV5-4 and TRBJ1-2; D call uncertain. CDR1 and CDR2 (germline): SGHNT, YYREEE (reference sequence). The CDR3 length is 12 residues. Trimming removed 5 bases from V and 4 bases from J, with 9 bases in between. CDR3 in amino acids: CASSSAFYGYTF. The CDR3 DNA is TGTGCCAGCAGTAGTGCCTTCTATGGCTACACCTTC.

V usage is TRBV4-3 and J usage is TRBJ1-5; a weak D match, TRBD1 (5 bases). Per germline, CDR1 LGHNA and CDR2 YSLEER. The CDR3 is 15 amino acids. Between the trimmed V and J ends, which lost 1 base and 7 bases, there was a span of 14 bases. The CDR3 region has the DNA TGCGCCAGCAGCCAAGTAGCCCAGGGAATGCAGCCCCAGCATTTT. Its protein is CASSQVAQGMQPQHF.

The rearrangement joins TRBV9 to TRBJ2-2, with a tentative D call TRBD1 (5 bases). This CDR3 comprises 15 residues. V gave up 4 bases and J gave up 1 base, with 11 bases separating them. CDR1 is SGDLS, CDR2 YYNGEE, per germline. The CDR3: CASSPFTGNTGELFF. The CDR3 DNA sequence: TGTGCCAGCAGCCCATTCACAGGGAACACCGGGGAGCTGTTTTTT.

V and J are TRBV19 and TRBJ1-2; D might be TRBD1 (5 bases). CDR1 is LNHDA and CDR2 is SQIVND in the germline V gene (reference sequence). This CDR3 spans 12 amino acids. The germline V and J ends were trimmed by 10 bases and 4 bases, with 13 bases remaining between them. CDR3 sequence: CATWGLSYGYTF. Written as DNA, the CDR3 is TGTGCCACCTGGGGACTGTCCTATGGCTACACCTTC.

The chain combines TRBV11-3 with TRBJ1-1; the match to TRBD1 covers 8 bases. The trim removed 1 base at V and 3 bases at J, leaving 10 bases unmatched. The CDR3 is made up of 17 amino acids. Germline-derived CDR1 and CDR2 are SGHNT and YENEEA. CDR3 amino acids: CASSLASGQVVDTEAFF. The DNA for the CDR3 is TGTGCCAGCAGCTTAGCCTCGGGACAGGTCGTTGACACTGAAGCTTTCTTT.

With regard to this clone: Other DNA sequences in the same sample also yield this CDR3. For the CDR3, the DNA is TGTGCCAGCAGTTTAAGGGGTACTGAAGCTTTCTTT. Amino acids: CASSLRGTEAFF. The J gene is TRBJ1-1, the V gene TRBV28; D is perhaps TRBD1 (5 bases). Trimming pared 2 bases from V and 5 bases from J, leaving 6 bases between. The CDR3 has 12 residues. Germline V lookup: CDR1 MDHEN, CDR2 SYDVKM.

This chain links TRBV7-2 with TRBJ2-1; TRBD2 aligns across 11 bases. The CDR3 contains 15 residues. Germline CDR1 reads SGHTA; CDR2 reads FQGNSA. After removal of 5 bases from V and 8 bases from J, the junction contained 8 bases not matched to a gene. CDR3 coding DNA: TGTGCCAGCAGCACACTAGCGGGAGTCTCGGATGAGCAGTTCTTC. Translating gives CASSTLAGVSDEQFF.

This sequence joins TRBV28 and TRBJ2-5; tentative D call: TRBD1 (6 bases). The length of the CDR3 is 13 residues. Germline CDR1 is MDHEN and CDR2 is SYDVKM. V gave up 10 bases and J gave up 5 bases, with 17 bases separating them. In nucleotides, the CDR3 is TGTGCCAAGTGGGTGCCAAGGGGGGAGACCCAGTACTTC. It codes for CAKWVPRGETQYF.

This CDR3 reads CASSINTPPSTAFF. The DNA of the CDR3 is TGTGCCAGTAGTATAAACACCCCTCCGTCTACAGCTTTCTTT. The rearrangement links TRBV19 to TRBJ1-1; D unresolved. Trimming removed 2 bases at V and 10 bases at J, with 17 bases between. Germline lookup yields CDR1 LNHDA and CDR2 SQIVND (reference sequence). The CDR3 contains 14 residues.

This clone was recorded a few times. V is TRBV28 and J is TRBJ1-2, with 10 bases aligning to TRBD1. The CDR3 runs to 17 residues. Trimming cost V 3 bases and J 0 bases; bases outside gene matches: 7. Germline CDR1 and CDR2: MDHEN and SYDVKM. The CDR3 nucleotides are TGTGCCAGCAGTTTCAGGACAGGGGGTCTTTCTAACTATGGCTACACCTTC. Protein product: CASSFRTGGLSNYGYTF.